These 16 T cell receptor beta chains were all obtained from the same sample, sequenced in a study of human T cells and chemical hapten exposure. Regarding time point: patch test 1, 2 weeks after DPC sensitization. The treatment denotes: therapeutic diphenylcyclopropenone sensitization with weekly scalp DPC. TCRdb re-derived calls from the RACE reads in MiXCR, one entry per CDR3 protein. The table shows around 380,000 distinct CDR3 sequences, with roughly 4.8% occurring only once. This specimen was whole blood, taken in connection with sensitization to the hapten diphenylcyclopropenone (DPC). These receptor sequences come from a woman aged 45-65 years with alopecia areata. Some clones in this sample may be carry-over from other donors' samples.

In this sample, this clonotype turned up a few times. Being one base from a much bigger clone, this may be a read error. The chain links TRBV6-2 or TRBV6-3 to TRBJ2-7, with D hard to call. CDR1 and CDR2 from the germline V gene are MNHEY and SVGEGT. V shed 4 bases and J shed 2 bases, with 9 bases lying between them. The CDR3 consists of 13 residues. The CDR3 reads CASSLAAPYEQYF. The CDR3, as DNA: TGTGCCAGCAGTTTGGCAGCCCCCTACGAGCAGTACTTC.

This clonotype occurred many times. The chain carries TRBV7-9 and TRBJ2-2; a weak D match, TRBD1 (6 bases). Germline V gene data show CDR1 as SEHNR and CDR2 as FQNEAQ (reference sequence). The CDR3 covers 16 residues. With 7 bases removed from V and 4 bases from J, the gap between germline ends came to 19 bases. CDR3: CASNENRDMITGELFF. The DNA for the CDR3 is TGTGCCAGCAATGAAAACCGGGACATGATCACCGGGGAGCTGTTTTTT. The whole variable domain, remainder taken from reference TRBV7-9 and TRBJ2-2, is DTGVSQNPRHKITKRGQNVTFRCDPISEHNRLYWYRQTLGQGPEFLTYFQNEAQLEKSRLLSDRFSAERPKGSFSTLEIQRTEQGDSAMYLCASNENRDMITGELFFGEGSRLTVL.

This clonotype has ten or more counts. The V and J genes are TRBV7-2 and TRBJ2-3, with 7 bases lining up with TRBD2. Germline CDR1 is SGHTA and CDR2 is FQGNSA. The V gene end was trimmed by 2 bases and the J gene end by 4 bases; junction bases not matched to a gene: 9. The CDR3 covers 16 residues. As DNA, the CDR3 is TGTGCCAGCAGCTTATTGAGGCCAGGGAGGGCAGATACGCAGTATTTT. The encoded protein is CASSLLRPGRADTQYF.

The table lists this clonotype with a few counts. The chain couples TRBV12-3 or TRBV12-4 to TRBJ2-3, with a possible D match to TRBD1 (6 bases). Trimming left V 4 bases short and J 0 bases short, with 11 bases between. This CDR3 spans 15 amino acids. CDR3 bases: TGTGCCAGCAGTTGGAGGACAGATAGCACAGATACGCAGTATTTT. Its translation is CASSWRTDSTDTQYF.

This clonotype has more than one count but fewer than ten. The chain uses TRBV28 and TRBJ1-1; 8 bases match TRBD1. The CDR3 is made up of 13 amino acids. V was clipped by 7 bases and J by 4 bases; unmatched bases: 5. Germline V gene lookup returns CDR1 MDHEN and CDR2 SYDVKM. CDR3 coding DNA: TGTGCCAGCACTAAGGACAGGGTCACTGAAGCTTTCTTT. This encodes CASTKDRVTEAFF. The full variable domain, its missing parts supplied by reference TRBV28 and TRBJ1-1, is DVKVTQSSRYLVKRTGEKVFLECVQDMDHENMFWYRQDPGLGLRLIYFSYDVKMKEKGDIPEGYSVSREKKERFSLILESASTNQTSMYLCASTKDRVTEAFFGQGTRLTVV.

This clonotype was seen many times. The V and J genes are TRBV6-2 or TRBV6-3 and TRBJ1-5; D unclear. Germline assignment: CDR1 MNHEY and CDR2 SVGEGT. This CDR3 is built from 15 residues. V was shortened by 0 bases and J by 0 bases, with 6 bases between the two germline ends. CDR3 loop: CASSYSGRSNQPQHF. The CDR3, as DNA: TGTGCCAGCAGTTACTCCGGCCGTAGCAATCAGCCCCAGCATTTT.

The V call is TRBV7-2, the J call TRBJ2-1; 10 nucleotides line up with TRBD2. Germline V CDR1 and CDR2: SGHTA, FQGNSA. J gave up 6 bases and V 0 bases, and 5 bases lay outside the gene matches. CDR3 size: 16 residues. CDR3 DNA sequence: TGTGCCAGCAGCTTAGCCCTACTAGCGGGGCTCAATGAGCAGTTCTTC. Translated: CASSLALLAGLNEQFF.

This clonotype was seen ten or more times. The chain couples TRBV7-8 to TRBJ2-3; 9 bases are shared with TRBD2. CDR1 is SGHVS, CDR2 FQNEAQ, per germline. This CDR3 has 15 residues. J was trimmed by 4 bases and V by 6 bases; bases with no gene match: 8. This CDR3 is CASSSSGRQADTQYF. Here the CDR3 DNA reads TGTGCCAGCAGTAGTAGCGGGAGACAGGCAGATACGCAGTATTTT.

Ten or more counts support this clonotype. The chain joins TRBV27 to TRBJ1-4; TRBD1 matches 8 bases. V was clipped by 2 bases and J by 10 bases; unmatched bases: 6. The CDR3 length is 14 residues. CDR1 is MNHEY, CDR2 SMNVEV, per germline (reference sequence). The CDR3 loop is CASSLAGQGGKLFF. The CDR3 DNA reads TGTGCCAGCAGTTTAGCAGGACAGGGCGGAAAACTGTTTTTT.

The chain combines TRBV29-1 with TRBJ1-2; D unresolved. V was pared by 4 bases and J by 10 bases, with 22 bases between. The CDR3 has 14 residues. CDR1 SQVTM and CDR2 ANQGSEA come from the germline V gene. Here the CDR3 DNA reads TGCAGCGTTGGTCCCCTCGGGGTGGCCCAGGTCTACACCTTC. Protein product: CSVGPLGVAQVYTF.

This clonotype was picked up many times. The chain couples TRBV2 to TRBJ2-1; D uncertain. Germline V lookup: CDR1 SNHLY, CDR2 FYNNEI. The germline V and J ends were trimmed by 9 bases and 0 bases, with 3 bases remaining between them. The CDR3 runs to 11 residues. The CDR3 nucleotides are TGTGCCAGTACCTCCTACAATGAGCAGTTCTTC. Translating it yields CASTSYNEQFF.

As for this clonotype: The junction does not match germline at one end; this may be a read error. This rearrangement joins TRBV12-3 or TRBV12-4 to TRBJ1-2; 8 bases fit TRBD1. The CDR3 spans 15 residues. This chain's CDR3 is CASSFRRTGRNGYIF. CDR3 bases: TGTGCCAGCAGTTTTAGGCGGACAGGGAGGAATGGCTACATCTTC.

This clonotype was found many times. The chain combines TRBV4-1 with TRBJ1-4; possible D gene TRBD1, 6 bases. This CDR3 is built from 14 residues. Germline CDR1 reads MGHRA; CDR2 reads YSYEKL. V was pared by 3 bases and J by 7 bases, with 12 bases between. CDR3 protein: CASSQGRRGEKLFF. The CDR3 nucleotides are TGCGCCAGCAGCCAGGGGCGCAGGGGTGAAAAACTGTTTTTT.

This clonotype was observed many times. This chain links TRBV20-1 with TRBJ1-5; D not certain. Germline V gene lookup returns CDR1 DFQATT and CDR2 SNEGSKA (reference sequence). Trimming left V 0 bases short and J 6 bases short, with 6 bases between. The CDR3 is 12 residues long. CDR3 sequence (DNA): TGCAGTGCTAGAGAGGGTAGTCAGCCCCAGCATTTT. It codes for CSAREGSQPQHF.

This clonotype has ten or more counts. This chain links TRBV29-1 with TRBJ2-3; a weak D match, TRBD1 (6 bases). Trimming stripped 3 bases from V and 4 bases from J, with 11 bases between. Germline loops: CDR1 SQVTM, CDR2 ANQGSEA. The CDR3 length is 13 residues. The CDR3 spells CSVDPTGPDTQYF. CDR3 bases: TGCAGCGTTGACCCGACAGGTCCAGATACGCAGTATTTT.

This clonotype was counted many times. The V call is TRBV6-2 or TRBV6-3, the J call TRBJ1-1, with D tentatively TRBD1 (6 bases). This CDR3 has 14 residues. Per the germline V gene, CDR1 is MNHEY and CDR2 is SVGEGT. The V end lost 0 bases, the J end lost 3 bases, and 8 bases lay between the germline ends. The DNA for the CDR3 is TGTGCCAGCAGTTACTCCAGGACAGACACTGAAGCTTTCTTT. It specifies CASSYSRTDTEAFF.